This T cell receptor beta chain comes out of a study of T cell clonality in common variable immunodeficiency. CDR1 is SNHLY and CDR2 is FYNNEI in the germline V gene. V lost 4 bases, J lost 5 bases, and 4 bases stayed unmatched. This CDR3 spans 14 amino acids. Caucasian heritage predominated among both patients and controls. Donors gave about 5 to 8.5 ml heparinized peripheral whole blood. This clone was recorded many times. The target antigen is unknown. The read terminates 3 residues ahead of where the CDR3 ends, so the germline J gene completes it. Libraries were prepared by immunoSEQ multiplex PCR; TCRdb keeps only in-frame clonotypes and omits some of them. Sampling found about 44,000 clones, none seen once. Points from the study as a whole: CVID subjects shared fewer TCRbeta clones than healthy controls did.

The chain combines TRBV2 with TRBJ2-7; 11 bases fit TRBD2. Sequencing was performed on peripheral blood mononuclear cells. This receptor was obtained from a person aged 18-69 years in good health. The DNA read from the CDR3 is TGTGCCAGCAGTGTCGAGACTAGCGGGAACGAG. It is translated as CASSVETSGNE. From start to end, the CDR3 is CASSVETSGNEQYF.